Following are 3 T cell receptor beta chains from one sample sequenced in a study of T cells after yellow fever vaccination. One entry per CDR3 protein results from TCRdb running MiXCR on the 5' RACE reads. The data hold some 350,000 distinct CDR3 sequences, with 4% observed a single time. The specimen comprised PBMCs, sampled 5 days after the yellow fever booster vaccination. The receptor source for this set is a young man who received the YFV17D yellow fever vaccine.

This clonotype was observed at least ten times. V usage is TRBV29-1 and J usage is TRBJ2-7, with 7 bases fitting TRBD1. Germline loops: CDR1 SQVTM, CDR2 ANQGSEA. J lost 0 bases, V lost 3 bases, and 8 bases had no gene match. This CDR3 has 15 amino acids. The CDR3 DNA reads TGCAGCGTTGAGGGGGCACAGGGGAGCTCCTACGAGCAGTACTTC. As protein: CSVEGAQGSSYEQYF.

This clonotype was seen many times. The rearrangement uses TRBV12-3 or TRBV12-4 and TRBJ1-2; D may be TRBD1 (6 bases). V was pared by 5 bases and J by 4 bases, with 17 bases between. CDR3 size: 15 residues. The CDR3: CASSPPDSVRYGYTF. CDR3 nucleotides: TGTGCCAGCAGTCCTCCGGACAGCGTCCGCTATGGCTACACCTTC.

The sample holds a few counts of this clonotype. J is TRBJ2-7 and V is TRBV12-3 or TRBV12-4, with D unclear. Trimming removed 2 bases at V and 4 bases at J, with 9 bases between. CDR3 length: 13 residues. This CDR3 is CASSLRSLYEQYF. DNA for the CDR3: TGTGCCAGCAGTTTAAGGTCGCTTTACGAGCAGTACTTC.